This T cell receptor beta chain was captured by sequencing in a study of T cell responses to AZD1222 COVID-19 vaccine. Study observations and caveats: Two AZD1222 administrations were followed by greater Spike-specific TCR breadth and depth. In a largely white British group with more females than males, clonal diversity was possibly underestimated. Sampled repertoires all dated from after the peak T cell response.

Concerning this clone: Its target is not known.

Profiled with immunoSEQ multiplex PCR; TCRdb holds only in-frame clones, not every one. The sample holds approximately 100,000 clones, roughly nine tenths seen once. Germline CDR1 SNHLY, CDR2 FYNNEI. The CDR3 spans 16 residues. Trimming pared 2 bases from V and 4 bases from J, leaving 17 bases between. This specimen was peripheral blood, taken on day 0 of AZD1222 vaccination. The chain employs TRBV2 and TRBJ2-5, with D maybe TRBD1 (7 bases). The sequence came from an adult in good health. This CDR3 reads CASSELLWQGGETQYF. The CDR3 DNA follows: TGTGCCAGCAGTGAATTGTTATGGCAGGGGGGAGAGACCCAGTACTTC.